The present TCR beta chain was sequenced within a study of CD8+CD57+ T cells in acquired aplastic anemia. CDR3 length: 13 residues. The germline V gene encodes CDR1 MNHEY and CDR2 SVGAGI. Trimming cost V 2 bases and J 4 bases, with 8 bases left between them. It was genomic DNA that served as the template for profiling TCR beta VDJ and CDR3. TCRdb re-called the reads through MiXCR, storing one row per CDR3 protein. The table lists 250,000 to 350,000 distinct CDR3 sequences, 56% of them singletons. Whoever was chosen for sequencing had shown CD8+CD57+ cell expansion by flow cytometry. There are many counts of this clonotype.

This TCR derives from a human donor with aplastic anemia. The sample consisted of sorted CD4+, CD8+, or CD8+CD57+ T cells (not recorded which) from PBMCs. This chain uses TRBV6-5 with TRBJ1-2; D may be TRBD1 (6 bases). The CDR3 protein is CASSYGGPYGYTF. The CDR3 DNA sequence: TGTGCCAGCAGTTACGGGGGGCCCTATGGCTACACCTTC.